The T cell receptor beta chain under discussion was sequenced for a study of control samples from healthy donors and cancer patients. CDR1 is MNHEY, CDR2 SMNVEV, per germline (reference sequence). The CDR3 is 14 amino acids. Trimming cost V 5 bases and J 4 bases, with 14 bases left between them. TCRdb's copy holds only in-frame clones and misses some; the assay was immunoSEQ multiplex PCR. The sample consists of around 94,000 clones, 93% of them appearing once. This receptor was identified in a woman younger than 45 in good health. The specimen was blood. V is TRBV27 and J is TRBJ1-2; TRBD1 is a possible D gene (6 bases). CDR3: CASSLAQGIYGYTF. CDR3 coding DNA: TGTGCCAGCAGTCTGGCGCAGGGGATCTATGGCTACACCTTC.